These 12 T cell receptor beta chains came from one sample sequenced in a study of PD-1 blockade in classical Hodgkin lymphoma (dated by TCRdb to about 2020). The time point label for this specimen denotes: cycle 2 day 1 (C2D1) of nivolumab. All trial patients had relapsed after autologous stem cell transplantation, with cohorts A, B and C differing in prior brentuximab vedotin exposure. Library prep was done by the immunoSEQ multiplex PCR assay. This is the immuneACCESS table as TCRdb keeps it, with only in-frame sequences that have V and J called. A part of the clones is gone; compared with another copy, unresolved V genes explain less than half, and the rest is unexplained. The sample table records 75,000 to 100,000 clones; 81% of these occur just once. Together, the top ten hold 16% of the sample. The material sequenced was peripheral blood mononuclear cells (PBMCs), taken before the second cycle of nivolumab. All receptors derive from a human donor with classical Hodgkin lymphoma.

V usage is TRBV4-2 and J usage is TRBJ1-1; D is uncertain. Germline CDR1 and CDR2: LGHNA and YNFKEQ. Trimming took off 0 bases at V and 2 bases at J, with 16 bases between the two ends. This CDR3 comprises 17 residues. The CDR3 nucleotides read TGTGCCAGCAGCCAAGATCCCCAAGGACTGATTAACACTGAAGCTTTCTTT. It is translated as CASSQDPQGLINTEAFF.

The CDR3 reads CASALTRLYQETQYF. The CDR3 nucleotides read TGTGCCAGCGCCCTGACTCGGCTGTACCAAGAGACCCAGTACTTC. This chain joins TRBV7-9 and TRBJ2-5, with D hard to call. CDR1 SEHNR and CDR2 FQNEAQ come from the germline V gene (reference sequence). Between the trimmed V and J ends, which lost 8 bases and 0 bases, there was a span of 16 bases. This CDR3 has 15 amino acids.

This clone has a count of ten or more. The chain recombines TRBV5-1 with TRBJ2-1, with 10 nucleotides matching TRBD2. The CDR3 extends over 17 amino acids. Germline V gene lookup returns CDR1 SGHRS and CDR2 YFSETQ. With 2 bases clipped from V and 3 bases from J, the junction kept 8 bases outside the gene matches. In DNA form, the CDR3 reads TGCGCCAGCAGCTTCCCAGCGGGAGGGCCCGACTACAATGAGCAGTTCTTC. Translated: CASSFPAGGPDYNEQFF.

This sequence joins TRBV7-8 and TRBJ1-5; D is ambiguous. Trimming removed 3 bases at V and 7 bases at J, with 10 bases between. The CDR3 is 13 residues long. Germline V gene sequence: CDR1 SGHVS, CDR2 FQNEAQ. CDR3 sequence: CASSFLGGQPQHF. CDR3 DNA: TGTGCCAGCAGCTTCCTTGGAGGACAGCCCCAGCATTTT. The full variable domain, in which reference TRBV7-8 and TRBJ1-5 provide the parts outside the CDR3, is GAGVSQSPRYKVAKRGQDVALRCDPISGHVSLFWYQQALGQGPEFLTYFQNEAQLDKSGLPSDRFFAERPEGSVSTLKIQRTQQEDSAVYLCASSFLGGQPQHFGDGTRLSIL.

The chain has TRBV4-1 and TRBJ2-4; 10 bases map to TRBD1. In germline, CDR1 is MGHRA, CDR2 YSYEKL. The length of the CDR3 is 16 residues. V shed 3 bases, J shed 4 bases, and the junction held 6 bases outside the gene matches. In nucleotides, the CDR3 is TGCGCCAGCAGCCACTCAGGGGACAGGGGTAAAAACATTCAGTACTTC. It codes for CASSHSGDRGKNIQYF.

This chain uses TRBV5-1 with TRBJ1-4; 7 nucleotides match TRBD1. Germline CDR1 reads SGHRS; CDR2 reads YFSETQ. The CDR3 is 15 amino acids. Trimming at V came to 4 bases and at J to 8 bases, leaving 11 bases not matched to a gene. The CDR3 spells CASSPLTGSGEKLFF. Here the CDR3 DNA reads TGCGCCAGCAGCCCCCTGACAGGGAGCGGCGAAAAACTGTTTTTT.

This chain links TRBV2 with TRBJ2-1; 10 bases agree with TRBD2. There are 15 residues in the CDR3. The V gene end was trimmed by 4 bases and the J gene end by 8 bases; junction bases not matched to a gene: 8. Germline V gene sequence: CDR1 SNHLY, CDR2 FYNNEI. The DNA of the CDR3 is TGTGCCAGCAGTGTCTCGCCTAGCGGGAGCGATGAGCAGTTCTTC. Amino acids: CASSVSPSGSDEQFF.

The genes are TRBV9 and TRBJ2-5; no clear D gene. V dropped 1 base and J dropped 5 bases, with 12 bases sitting between them. Germline V gives CDR1 SGDLS, CDR2 YYNGEE. CDR3 size: 14 residues. CDR3 nucleotide sequence: TGTGCCAGCAGCGTATCGGTATCCTTTGAGACCCAGTACTTC. Encoded protein: CASSVSVSFETQYF.

Remarks on this clone: At one end the junction does not follow the germline gene, possibly because of a read error. The V and J genes are TRBV19 and TRBJ2-4, with unresolved D. Germline CDR1 is LNHDA and CDR2 is SQIVND (reference sequence). The CDR3 is made up of 14 amino acids. The CDR3 DNA reads as TGTGCCAGTAGTATAGGGACCGCCAGAAACATTCAGTACTTC. It yields the protein CASSIGTARNIQYF.

The V gene is TRBV19, the J gene TRBJ2-1; the D gene is possibly TRBD1 (6 bases). The length of the CDR3 is 14 residues. Germline values: CDR1 LNHDA, CDR2 SQIVND (reference sequence). Trimming took 6 bases from V and 4 from J, leaving 13 bases between them. The CDR3 DNA reads as TGTGCCAGTAGACCAACAGGGATGTACAATGAGCAGTTCTTC. Its protein product is CASRPTGMYNEQFF.

The chain links TRBV30 to TRBJ1-4; no reliable D call. CDR1 is GTSNPN and CDR2 is SVGIG in the germline V gene (reference sequence). The CDR3 has 16 residues. V lost 2 bases, J lost 8 bases, and 21 bases lay in between. The CDR3 spells CAWSPRTHKVGEKLFF. CDR3 coding DNA: TGTGCCTGGAGTCCGCGTACTCACAAGGTGGGGGAAAAACTGTTTTTT.

The V gene is TRBV6-5, the J gene TRBJ1-3; the match to TRBD1 covers 7 bases. CDR1 and CDR2 (germline): MNHEY, SVGAGI. V lost 2 bases and J lost 2; bases outside the gene matches: 3. CDR3 length: 15 residues. For the CDR3, the DNA is TGTGCCAGCAGTTACAGGGGGCCGGCTGGAAACACCATATATTTT. Translation: CASSYRGPAGNTIYF.